This T cell receptor beta chain is from a study of blood T cells in healthy people across ages. The CDR3 runs 13 residues. Trimming cost V 3 bases and J 9 bases, with 12 bases left between them. With a J-beta primer mix and a sample-barcoded 5' primer, a second PCR ran roughly 6 to 11 cycles. One entry per CDR3 protein results from TCRdb running MiXCR on the 5' RACE reads. Here the sample spans around 2 million distinct CDR3 sequences, about 39% being singletons. The chain is built from TRBV12-3 or TRBV12-4 and TRBJ2-1, with D perhaps matching TRBD2 (6 bases). The source material was blood. The origin of this receptor is a human donor in good health. The CDR3 DNA reads as TGTGCCAGCAGTTTTGCCGCCGGGGGTGAGCAGTTCTTC. Amino acid sequence: CASSFAAGGEQFF.